This T cell receptor beta chain is from a study of shared clonotypes between healthy human individuals. Study conclusions and caveats: Tissue TCR repertoires likely differ from these blood-only repertoires. Expectations were that clonotype sharing among donors would be affected by sequencing depth. Rarefaction gave evidence that sorted-subset sequencing remained incomplete despite large depth.

The naive CD8 subset, CD45RO-negative cells positively selected for CCR7, excluded terminally differentiated effector memory CD45RA+ cells. Sequencing used immunoSEQ multiplex PCR; TCRdb keeps in-frame clones, though not all of them. The sample includes more than 2 million clones, 85% to 95% of them seen just once. V was cut by 2 bases and J by 0 bases, with 2 bases left in between. This CDR3 region has 12 residues. The germline V gene has CDR1 WSHSY and CDR2 SAAADI. Comments on this clone: The target antigen is unknown. This specimen includes other DNA sequences encoding the same CDR3.

This rearrangement joins TRBV10-2 to TRBJ2-7, with no clear D. The sample consisted of naive CD8+ T cells sorted from blood. This receptor was identified in a man between 18 and 29 years old in good health. CDR3 DNA: TGCGCCAGCAGTGAGACCTCCTACGAGCAGTACTTC. This sequence encodes CASSETSYEQYF.